This T cell receptor beta chain is drawn from a study of blood T cell repertoires in COVID-19. Overall study: There were acute and convalescent COVID-19 samples, and they came from the United States, Italy and Spain.

Using immunoSEQ multiplex PCR, the repertoire was profiled, and TCRdb retains in-frame clones only, with some absent. The profile shows 200,000 to 300,000 clones, around 86% of them singletons. Germline V gene data show CDR1 as KGHDR and CDR2 as SFDVKD. The CDR3 runs to 16 residues. V dropped 1 base and J dropped 4; count of bases not matched to a gene: 5. Specimen: peripheral blood. The rearrangement joins TRBV24-1 to TRBJ2-5; TRBD2 aligns across 10 bases. The clonotype originates from a woman older than 75 with COVID-19, enrolled during active disease. The CDR3 region is CATSDFSSGGGETQYF. The CDR3 DNA reads TGTGCCACCAGTGATTTTTCCAGCGGGGGGGGAGAGACCCAGTACTTC.